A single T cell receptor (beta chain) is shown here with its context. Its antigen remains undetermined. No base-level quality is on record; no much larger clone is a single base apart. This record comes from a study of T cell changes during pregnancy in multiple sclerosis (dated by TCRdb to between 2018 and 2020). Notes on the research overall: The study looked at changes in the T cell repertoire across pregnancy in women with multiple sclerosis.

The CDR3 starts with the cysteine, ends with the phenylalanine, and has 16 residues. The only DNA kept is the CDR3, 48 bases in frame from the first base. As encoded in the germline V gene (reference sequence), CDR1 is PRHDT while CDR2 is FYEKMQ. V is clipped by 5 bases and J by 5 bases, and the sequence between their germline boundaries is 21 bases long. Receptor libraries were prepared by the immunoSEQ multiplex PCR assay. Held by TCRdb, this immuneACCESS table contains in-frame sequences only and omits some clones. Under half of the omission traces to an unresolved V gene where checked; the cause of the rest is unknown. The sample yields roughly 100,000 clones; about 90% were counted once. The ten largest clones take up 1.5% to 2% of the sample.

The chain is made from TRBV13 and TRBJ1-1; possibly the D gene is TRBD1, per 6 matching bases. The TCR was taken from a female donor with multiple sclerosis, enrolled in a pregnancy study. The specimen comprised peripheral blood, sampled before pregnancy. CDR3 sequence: CASSPRGSGGATEAFF. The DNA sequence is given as TGTGCCAGCAGCCCCCGGGGGTCGGGGGGCGCGACTGAAGCTTTCTTT.